The present T cell receptor (beta chain) was sequenced within a study of T cell responses to AZD1222 COVID-19 vaccine. Generated by immunoSEQ multiplex PCR, the TCRdb table keeps only in-frame clones and is missing some. The repertoire has over 150,000 clones, roughly 90% of them found once; the top ten carry around 4.4%. Overall study findings and caveats: Repertoires were obtained only post-peak T cell response. Only six or seven AZD1222 recipients were seropositive at baseline. Possibly, clonal diversity was underestimated; donors were largely white British and included more females.

A note on this clone: The antigen remains unidentified.

The sample consisted of peripheral blood, taken 28 days after the second AZD1222 dose. The TCR originated in an adult who received the AZD1222 COVID-19 vaccine.

The CDR3 loop is CASSPRRGEGEETQYF. The CDR3 DNA sequence: TGTGCCTCCTCACCTCGCCGGGGGGAGGGGGAAGAGACCCAGTACTTC. The V call is TRBV30, the J call TRBJ2-5; D is possibly TRBD2 (7 bases). V was cut by 7 bases and J by 3 bases, with 24 bases left in between. CDR1 GTSNPN and CDR2 SVGIG come from the germline V gene (reference sequence). The CDR3 is 16 amino acids.